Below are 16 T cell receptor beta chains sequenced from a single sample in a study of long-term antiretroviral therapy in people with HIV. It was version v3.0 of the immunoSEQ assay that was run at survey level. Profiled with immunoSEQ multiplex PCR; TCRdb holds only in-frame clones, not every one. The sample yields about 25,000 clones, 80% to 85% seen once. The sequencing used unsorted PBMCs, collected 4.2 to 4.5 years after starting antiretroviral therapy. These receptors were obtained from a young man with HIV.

CDR3 protein: CASSLGLQSPLHF. The CDR3 DNA reads as TGCGCCAGCAGCTTGGGTCTTCAGTCACCCCTCCACTTT. The rearrangement links TRBV5-1 to TRBJ1-6; D remains unclear. From germline, CDR1 is SGHRS and CDR2 YFSETQ. V was pared by 0 bases and J by 10 bases, with 8 bases between. There are 13 residues in the CDR3.

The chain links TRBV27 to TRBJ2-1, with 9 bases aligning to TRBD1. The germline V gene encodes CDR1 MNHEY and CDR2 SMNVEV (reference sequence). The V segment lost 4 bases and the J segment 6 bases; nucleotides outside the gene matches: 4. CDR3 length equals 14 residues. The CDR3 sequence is CASSWGQGFNEQFF. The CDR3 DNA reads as TGTGCCAGCAGTTGGGGACAGGGTTTCAATGAGCAGTTCTTC.

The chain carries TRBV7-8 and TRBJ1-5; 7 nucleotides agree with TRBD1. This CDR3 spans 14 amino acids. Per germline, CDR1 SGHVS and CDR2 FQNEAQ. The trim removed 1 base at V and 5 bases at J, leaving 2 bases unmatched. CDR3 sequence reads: CASSLDRGHQPQHF. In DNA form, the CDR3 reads TGTGCCAGCAGCTTAGACAGGGGACATCAGCCCCAGCATTTT.

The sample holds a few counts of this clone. The CDR3 sequence is CASSGRGGAFF. For the CDR3, the DNA is TGTGCCAGCTCAGGCAGGGGCGGAGCTTTCTTT. This rearrangement joins TRBV18 to TRBJ1-1; tentatively, D is TRBD1 (6 bases). Germline CDR1 reads KGHSH; CDR2 reads LQKENI. CDR3 length equals 11 residues. Trimming shortened V by 5 bases and J by 10 bases, and 11 bases separated the two germline ends.

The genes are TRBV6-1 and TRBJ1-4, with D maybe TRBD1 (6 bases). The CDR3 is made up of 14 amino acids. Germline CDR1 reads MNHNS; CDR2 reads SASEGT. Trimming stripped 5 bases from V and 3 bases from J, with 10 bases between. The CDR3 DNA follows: TGTGCCAGCAGTCGGGGACAAGCTAATGAAAAACTGTTTTTT. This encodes CASSRGQANEKLFF.

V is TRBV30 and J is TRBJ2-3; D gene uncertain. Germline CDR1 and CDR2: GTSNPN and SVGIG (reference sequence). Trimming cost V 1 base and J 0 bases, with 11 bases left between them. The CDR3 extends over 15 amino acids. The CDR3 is CAWSGQGASTDTQYF. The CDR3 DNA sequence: TGTGCCTGGAGTGGGCAAGGAGCTAGCACAGATACGCAGTATTTT.

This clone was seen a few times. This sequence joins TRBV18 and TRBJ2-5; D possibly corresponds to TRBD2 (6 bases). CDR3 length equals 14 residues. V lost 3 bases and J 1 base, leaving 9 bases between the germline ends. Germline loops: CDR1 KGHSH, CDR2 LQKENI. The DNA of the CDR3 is TGTGCCAGCTCACCGGGACTGTTCCAAGAGACCCAGTACTTC. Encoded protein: CASSPGLFQETQYF.

CDR3 coding DNA: TGCAGCGTTGATAGCCAAAACATTCAGTACTTC. As protein: CSVDSQNIQYF. V gene TRBV29-1 combines with J gene TRBJ2-4; no reliable D call. The CDR3 has 11 residues. Germline V gives CDR1 SQVTM, CDR2 ANQGSEA. Trimming cost V 3 bases and J 5 bases, with 5 bases left between them.

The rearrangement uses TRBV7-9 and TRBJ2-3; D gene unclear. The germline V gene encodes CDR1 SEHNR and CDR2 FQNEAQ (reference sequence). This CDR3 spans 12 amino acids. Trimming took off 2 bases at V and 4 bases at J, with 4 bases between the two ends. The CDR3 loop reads CASSLSADTQYF. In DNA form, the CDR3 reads TGTGCCAGCAGCTTATCAGCAGATACGCAGTATTTT.

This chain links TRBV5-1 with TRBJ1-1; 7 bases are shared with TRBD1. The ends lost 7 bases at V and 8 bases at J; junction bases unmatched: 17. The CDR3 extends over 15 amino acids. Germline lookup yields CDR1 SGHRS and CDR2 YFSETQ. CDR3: CASQSRDSNTREAFF. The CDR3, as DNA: TGCGCCAGCCAATCTAGGGACAGCAATACTCGCGAAGCTTTCTTT. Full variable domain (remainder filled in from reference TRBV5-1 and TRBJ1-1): KAGVTQTPRYLIKTRGQQVTLSCSPISGHRSVSWYQQTPGQGLQFLFEYFSETQRNKGNFPGRFSGRQFSNSRSEMNVSTLELGDSALYLCASQSRDSNTREAFFGQGTRLTVV.

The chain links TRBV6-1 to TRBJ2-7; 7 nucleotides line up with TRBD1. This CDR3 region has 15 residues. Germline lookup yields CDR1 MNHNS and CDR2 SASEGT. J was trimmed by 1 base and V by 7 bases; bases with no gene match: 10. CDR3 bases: TGTGCCAGCACTCCAACAGGGGATGGATCCTACGAGCAGTACTTC. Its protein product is CASTPTGDGSYEQYF.

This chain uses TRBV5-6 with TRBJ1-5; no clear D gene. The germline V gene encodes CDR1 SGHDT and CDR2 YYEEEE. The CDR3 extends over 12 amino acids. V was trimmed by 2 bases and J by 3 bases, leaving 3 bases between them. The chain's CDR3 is CASSFINQPQHF. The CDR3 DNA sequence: TGTGCCAGCAGCTTCATCAATCAGCCCCAGCATTTT.

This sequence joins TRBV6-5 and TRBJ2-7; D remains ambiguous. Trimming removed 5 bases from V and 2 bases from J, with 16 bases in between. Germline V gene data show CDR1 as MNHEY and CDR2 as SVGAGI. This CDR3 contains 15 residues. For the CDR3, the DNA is TGTGCCAGCAGTCCCCGGTACCTAGGGCCCTACGAGCAGTACTTC. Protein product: CASSPRYLGPYEQYF.

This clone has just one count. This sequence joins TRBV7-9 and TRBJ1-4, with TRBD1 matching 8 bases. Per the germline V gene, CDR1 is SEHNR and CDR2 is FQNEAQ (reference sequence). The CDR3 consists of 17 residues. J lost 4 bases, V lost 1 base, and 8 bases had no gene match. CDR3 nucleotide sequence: TGTGCCAGCAGCTTAGTACAGGGGGGCTCCGTTAATGAAAAACTGTTTTTT. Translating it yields CASSLVQGGSVNEKLFF.

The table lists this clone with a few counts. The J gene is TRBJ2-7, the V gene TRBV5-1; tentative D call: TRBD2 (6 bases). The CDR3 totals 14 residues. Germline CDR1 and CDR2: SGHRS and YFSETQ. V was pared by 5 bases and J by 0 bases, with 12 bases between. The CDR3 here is CASRFGGRSYEQYF. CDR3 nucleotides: TGCGCCAGCAGATTCGGGGGACGCTCCTACGAGCAGTACTTC.

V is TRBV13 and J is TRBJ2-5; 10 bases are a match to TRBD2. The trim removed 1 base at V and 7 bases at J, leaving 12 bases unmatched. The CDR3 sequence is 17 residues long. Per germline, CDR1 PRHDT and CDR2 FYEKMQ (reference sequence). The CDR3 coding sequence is TGTGCCAGCAGCTTAGAGGCTAGCGGGAGCGCTTTCGGGACCCAGTACTTC. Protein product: CASSLEASGSAFGTQYF.